The subject of this entry is one TCR beta chain. The antigen is undetermined. TCRdb's table, derived via immunoSEQ multiplex PCR, lists solely in-frame clones and lacks some. Seen here are under 50,000 clones, around 93% observed once, and the top ten hold roughly 4%. Time point meaning: week 23, last vaccination. What each vaccine dose contained was 300 ug of mutant IDH1 20-mer peptide, accompanied by topical imiquimod. Patients carried new grade 3 or 4 IDH1-mutant astrocytomas lacking nuclear ATRX. The V end was cut by 2 bases, the J end by 2 bases, with 4 bases between. CDR1 is SGHTA and CDR2 is FQGNSA in the germline V gene. The CDR3 runs 13 residues. The sample comes from a study of a mutant IDH1 vaccine in newly diagnosed glioma. Study-level information: Patients underwent eight vaccinations, which took place in weeks 1, 3, 5, 7, 11, 15, 19 and 23. Commencement of vaccination occurred 4-6 weeks following radiotherapy alone, or concurrently with temozolomide cycles. Every participant had undergone radiotherapy, temozolomide, or both before, and most underwent both.

V usage is TRBV7-2 and J usage is TRBJ2-1; D ambiguous. The source of this sequence is a man in his fifties with glioma. Sample: PBMCs, taken from a glioma patient whose treatment included an IDH1 peptide vaccine. This CDR3 reads CASSLTTYNEQFF. In nucleotides, the CDR3 is TGTGCCAGCAGCTTAACCACCTACAATGAGCAGTTCTTC.